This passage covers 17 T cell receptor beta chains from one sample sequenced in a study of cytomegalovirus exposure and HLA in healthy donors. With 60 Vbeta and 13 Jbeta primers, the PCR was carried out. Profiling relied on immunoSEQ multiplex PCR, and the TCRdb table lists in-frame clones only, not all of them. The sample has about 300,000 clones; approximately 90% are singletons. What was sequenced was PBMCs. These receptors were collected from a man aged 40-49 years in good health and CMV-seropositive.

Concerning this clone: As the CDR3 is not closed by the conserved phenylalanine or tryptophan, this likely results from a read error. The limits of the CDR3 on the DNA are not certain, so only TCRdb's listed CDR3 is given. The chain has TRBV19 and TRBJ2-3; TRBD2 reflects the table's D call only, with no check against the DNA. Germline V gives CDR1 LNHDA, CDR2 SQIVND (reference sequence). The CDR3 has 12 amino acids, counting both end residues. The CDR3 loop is CASSPIGDALYL.

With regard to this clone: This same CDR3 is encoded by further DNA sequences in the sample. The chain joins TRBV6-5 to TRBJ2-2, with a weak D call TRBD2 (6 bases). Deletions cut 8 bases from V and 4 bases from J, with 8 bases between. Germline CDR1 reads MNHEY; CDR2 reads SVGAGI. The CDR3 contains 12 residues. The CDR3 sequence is CASRDSTGELFF. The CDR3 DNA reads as TGTGCCAGCCGGGACTCCACCGGGGAGCTGTTTTTT.

For the CDR3, the DNA is TGTGCCAGTAGTCAAAACTCCTACGAGCAGTACTTC. It is translated as CASSQNSYEQYF. The gene calls are TRBV19 and TRBJ2-7; D ambiguous. V dropped 5 bases and J dropped 0 bases, with 5 bases sitting between them. Looked up from germline, CDR1 is LNHDA and CDR2 is SQIVND (reference sequence). This CDR3 has 12 residues.

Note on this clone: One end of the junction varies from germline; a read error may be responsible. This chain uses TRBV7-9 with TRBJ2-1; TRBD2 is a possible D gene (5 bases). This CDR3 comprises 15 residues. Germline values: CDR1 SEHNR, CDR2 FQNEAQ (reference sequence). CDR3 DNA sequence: TGTTCCAGCAGCTTAGTCGTAGCGTTGCACAATGAGCAGTTCTTC. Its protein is CSSSLVVALHNEQFF.

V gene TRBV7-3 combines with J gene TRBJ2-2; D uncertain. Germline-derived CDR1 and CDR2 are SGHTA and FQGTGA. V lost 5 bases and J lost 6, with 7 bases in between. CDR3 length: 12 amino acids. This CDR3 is CASSLDAGELFF. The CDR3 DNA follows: TGTGCCAGCAGCCTAGACGCCGGGGAGCTGTTTTTT.

The CDR3 region is CASGDSLGLYNEQFF. The CDR3 region has the DNA TGTGCCAGCGGCGACAGCCTTGGGTTATACAATGAGCAGTTCTTC. The V and J genes are TRBV27 and TRBJ2-1, with D possibly matching TRBD1 (5 bases). In germline, CDR1 is MNHEY, CDR2 SMNVEV (reference sequence). The CDR3 spans 15 residues. With 8 bases removed from V and 4 bases from J, the gap between germline ends came to 18 bases.

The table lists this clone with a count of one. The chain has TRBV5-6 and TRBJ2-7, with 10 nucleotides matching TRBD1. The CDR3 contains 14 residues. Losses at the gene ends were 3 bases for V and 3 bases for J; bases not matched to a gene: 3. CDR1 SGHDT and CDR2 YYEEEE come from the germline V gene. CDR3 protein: CASSYGTGVYEQYF. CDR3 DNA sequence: TGTGCCAGCAGCTACGGGACAGGGGTCTACGAGCAGTACTTC.

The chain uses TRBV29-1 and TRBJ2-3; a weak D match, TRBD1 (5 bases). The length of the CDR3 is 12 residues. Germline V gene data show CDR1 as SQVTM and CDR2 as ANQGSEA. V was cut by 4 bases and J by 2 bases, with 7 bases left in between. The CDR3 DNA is TGCAGCGTTGCAGGGTTCACAGATACGCAGTATTTT. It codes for CSVAGFTDTQYF.

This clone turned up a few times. The DNA of the CDR3 is TGCGCCAGCAGCTTAGCAGGTCAACAGCCCCAGCATTTT. Its translation: CASSLAGQQPQHF. The chain links TRBV5-1 to TRBJ1-5; D is uncertain. The CDR3 has 13 amino acids. The V gene's germline CDR1 is SGHRS and CDR2 YFSETQ. V lost 2 bases and J lost 7, with 10 bases in between.

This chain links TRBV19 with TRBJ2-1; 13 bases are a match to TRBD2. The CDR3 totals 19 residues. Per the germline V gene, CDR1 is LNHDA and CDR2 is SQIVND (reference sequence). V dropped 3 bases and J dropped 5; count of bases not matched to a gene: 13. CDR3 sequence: CASSIPPGLAGAAHNEQFF. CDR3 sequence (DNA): TGTGCCAGTAGTATCCCCCCCGGACTAGCGGGAGCGGCCCACAATGAGCAGTTCTTC.

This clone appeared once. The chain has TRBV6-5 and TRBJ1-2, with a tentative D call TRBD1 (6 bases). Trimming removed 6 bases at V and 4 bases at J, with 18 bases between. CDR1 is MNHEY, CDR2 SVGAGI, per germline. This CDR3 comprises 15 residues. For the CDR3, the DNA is TGTGCCAGCAGACCTGACTCTCGGACAGTCTATGGCTACACCTTC. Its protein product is CASRPDSRTVYGYTF.

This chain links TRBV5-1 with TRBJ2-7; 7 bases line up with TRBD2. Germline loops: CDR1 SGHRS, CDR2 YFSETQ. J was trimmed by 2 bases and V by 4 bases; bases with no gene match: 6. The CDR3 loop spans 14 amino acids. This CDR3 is CASSERLATYEQYF. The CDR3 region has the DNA TGCGCCAGCAGCGAACGACTAGCCACCTACGAGCAGTACTTC. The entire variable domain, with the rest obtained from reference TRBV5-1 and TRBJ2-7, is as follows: KAGVTQTPRYLIKTRGQQVTLSCSPISGHRSVSWYQQTPGQGLQFLFEYFSETQRNKGNFPGRFSGRQFSNSRSEMNVSTLELGDSALYLCASSERLATYEQYFGPGTRLTVT.

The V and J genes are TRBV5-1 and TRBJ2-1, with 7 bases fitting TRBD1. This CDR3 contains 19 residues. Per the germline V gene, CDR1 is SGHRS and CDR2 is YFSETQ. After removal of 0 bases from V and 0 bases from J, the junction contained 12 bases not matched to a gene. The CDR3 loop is CASSLGGQANPTSYNEQFF. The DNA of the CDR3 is TGCGCCAGCAGCTTGGGAGGACAGGCTAACCCCACCTCCTACAATGAGCAGTTCTTC.

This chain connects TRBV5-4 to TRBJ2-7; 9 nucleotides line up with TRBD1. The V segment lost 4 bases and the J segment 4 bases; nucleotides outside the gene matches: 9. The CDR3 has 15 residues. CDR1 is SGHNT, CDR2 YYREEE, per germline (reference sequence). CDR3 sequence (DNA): TGTGCCAGCAGCACCGGGACAGGGAGAAGGTACGAGCAGTACTTC. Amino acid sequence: CASSTGTGRRYEQYF.

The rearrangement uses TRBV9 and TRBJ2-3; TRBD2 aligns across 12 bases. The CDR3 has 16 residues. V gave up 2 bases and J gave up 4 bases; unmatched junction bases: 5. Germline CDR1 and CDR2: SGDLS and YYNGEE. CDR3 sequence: CASSVLAGGPPDTQYF. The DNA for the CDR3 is TGTGCCAGCAGCGTTCTAGCGGGAGGGCCCCCAGATACGCAGTATTTT.

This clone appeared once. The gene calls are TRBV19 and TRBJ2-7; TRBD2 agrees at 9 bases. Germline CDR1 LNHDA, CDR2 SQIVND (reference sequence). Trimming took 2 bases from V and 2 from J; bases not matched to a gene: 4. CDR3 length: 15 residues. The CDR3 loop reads CASSIFAGGPYEQYF. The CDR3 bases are TGTGCCAGTAGTATATTTGCGGGAGGGCCCTACGAGCAGTACTTC.

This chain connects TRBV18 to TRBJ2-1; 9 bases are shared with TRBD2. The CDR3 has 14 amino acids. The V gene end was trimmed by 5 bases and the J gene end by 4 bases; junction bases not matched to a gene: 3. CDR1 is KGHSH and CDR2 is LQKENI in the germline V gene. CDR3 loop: CASSSLAGYNEQFF. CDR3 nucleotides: TGTGCCAGCTCATCTCTAGCGGGATACAATGAGCAGTTCTTC.